This TCR beta chain is from a study of shared clonotypes between healthy human individuals. Study summary: CD4 naive and memory got three plates each, CD8 naive two, CD8 memory one. Points from the study as a whole: When naive CD4 clonotypes were compared across a handful of donors, approximately 5% were shared.

This table comes from immunoSEQ multiplex PCR, and its TCRdb copy is limited to in-frame clones, with some not included. This table has about 2.3 million clones, around 92% appearing once. The CDR3 length is 12 residues. V was cut by 3 bases and J by 6 bases, with 9 bases left in between. In germline, CDR1 is SEHNR, CDR2 FQNEAQ (reference sequence). Details on this clone: The target antigen is unknown. The same CDR3 can be traced to other DNA sequences in this sample.

Sequencing was carried out using naive CD4+ T cells from PBMCs. The subset here: CD45RA+ positively selected. J is TRBJ2-7 and V is TRBV7-9; D remains ambiguous. This TCR derives from a man between 18 and 35 years old in good health. Some clones in this sample may be carry-over from other donors' samples. The DNA of the CDR3 is TGTGCCAGCAGCTTTAGCCGAGGCGAGCAGTACTTC. The encoded protein is CASSFSRGEQYF.